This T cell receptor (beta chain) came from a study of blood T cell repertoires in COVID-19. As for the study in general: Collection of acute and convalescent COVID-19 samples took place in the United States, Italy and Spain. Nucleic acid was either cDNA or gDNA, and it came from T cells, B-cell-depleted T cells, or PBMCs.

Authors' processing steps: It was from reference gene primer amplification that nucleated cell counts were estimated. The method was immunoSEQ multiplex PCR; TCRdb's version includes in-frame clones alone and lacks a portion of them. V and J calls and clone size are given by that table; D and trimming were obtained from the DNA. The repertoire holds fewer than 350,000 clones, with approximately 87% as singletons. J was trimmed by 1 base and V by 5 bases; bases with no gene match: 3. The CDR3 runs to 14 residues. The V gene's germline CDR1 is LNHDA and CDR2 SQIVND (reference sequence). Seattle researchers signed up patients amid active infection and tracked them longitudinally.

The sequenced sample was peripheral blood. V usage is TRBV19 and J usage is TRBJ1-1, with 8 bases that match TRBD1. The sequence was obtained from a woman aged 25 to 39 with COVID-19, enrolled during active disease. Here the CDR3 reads CASSFGQGNTEAFF. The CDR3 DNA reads TGTGCCAGTAGTTTCGGACAGGGGAACACTGAAGCTTTCTTT.